The T cell receptor (beta chain) described here comes from a study of blood T cells in healthy people across ages. Next came a second PCR, run for about 6 to 12 cycles, which used a sample-barcoded 5' primer along with a J-beta primer mix. MiXCR was run by TCRdb on the 5' RACE reads, yielding one entry per CDR3 protein. The table lists roughly 1,300,000 distinct CDR3 sequences, roughly 60% of them singletons, with about 6.7% in the top ten. V lost 5 bases, J lost 3 bases, and 11 bases stayed unmatched. Looked up from germline, CDR1 is SGHVS and CDR2 is FNYEAQ. This CDR3 spans 17 amino acids. The clonotype originates from a man between 18 and 35 years old in good health. The rearrangement uses TRBV7-6 and TRBJ2-7; 12 positions agree with TRBD1. Sequencing was performed on blood. CDR3 nucleotide sequence: TGTGCCAGCAGCCCCAGACCGGGACAGGGGGCTATCTACGAGCAGTACTTC. As protein: CASSPRPGQGAIYEQYF.